The rows below give T cell receptor beta chains drawn from one sample of a study of T cell changes during pregnancy in multiple sclerosis. This table comes from immunoSEQ multiplex PCR, and its TCRdb copy is limited to in-frame clones, with some not included. The table records 29,000 or so clones, 89% of them present only once. The specimen was CD8+ T cells from peripheral blood mononuclear cells, collected in the second trimester of pregnancy. Receptors were obtained from a female donor with multiple sclerosis, enrolled in a pregnancy study. Both conserved end residues are part of each CDR3. Each record gives: J gene, V gene, D gene, clone size, CDR3 DNA, CDR3 protein. D genes are given only for firm matches. Rows may omit the clone size; those that give it use once, few, many or a size class.

TRBJ2-1 | TRBV13 | - | - | TGTGCCAGCAGCTTTTTTTTGGCTGTCTCCTACAATGAGCAGTTCTTC | CASSFFLAVSYNEQFF
TRBJ2-1 | TRBV2 | - | - | TGTGCCAGCAGTGGGGTAGCATCCTACAATGAGCAGTTCTTC | CASSGVASYNEQFF
TRBJ1-4 | TRBV9 | - | few | TGTGCCAGCAGCGTCCGGGGTACAACTAATGAAAAACTGTTTTTT | CASSVRGTTNEKLFF
TRBJ1-2 | TRBV27 | TRBD1 | - | TGTGCCAGCAGTCCCCTCCAGGGGCAGGGGGCATTTAAAAATGGCTACACCTTC | CASSPLQGQGAFKNGYTF
TRBJ1-4 | TRBV7-8 | TRBD1 | - | TGTGCCAGCAGCCGACAGGGACGAGGAGAAAAACTGTTTTTT | CASSRQGRGEKLFF
TRBJ2-3 | TRBV28 | - | - | TGTGCCAGCAGTGGGGGCGCTAGGGGAGATACGCAGTATTTT | CASSGGARGDTQYF
TRBJ1-1 | TRBV27 | TRBD1 | medium-sized | TGTGCCAGCAGTTTATCGATCGGGACAGGGGGAGCTTTCTTT | CASSLSIGTGGAFF
TRBJ2-1 | TRBV12-5 | - | - | TGTGCTAGTGGTTTTTGGGAGAATGAGCAGTTCTTC | CASGFWENEQFF
TRBJ2-7 | TRBV9 | TRBD1 | - | TGTGCCAGCAGTGTCGATGGGACAGGCTCCTACGAGCAGTACTTC | CASSVDGTGSYEQYF
TRBJ2-7 | TRBV7-9 | - | - | TGTGCCAGCAGCTTACAATCCTACGAGCAGTACTTC | CASSLQSYEQYF
TRBJ2-7 | TRBV11-3 | - | - | TGTGCCAGCAGCCCTCTCGGAAAGTACACAGGGCCCTACGAGCAGTACTTC | CASSPLGKYTGPYEQYF
TRBJ1-5 | TRBV28 | - | few | TGTGCCACGGGGGATCAGCCCCAGCATTTT | CATGDQPQHF